This T cell receptor (beta chain) was documented in a study of T cell responses to AZD1222 COVID-19 vaccine. Sequencing was performed with immunoSEQ multiplex PCR; in TCRdb, only in-frame clones are kept and a portion is missing. This sample yields tens of thousands of clones, of which roughly 87% are seen a single time; approximately 5% belongs to the top ten. Whole-study results and caveats: White British people made up most donors, females outnumbered males, and clonal diversity was possibly underestimated. Targeting of unmutated variant regions was reportedly seen in nearly half of spike-specific TCRs.

As for this clone: The antigen is undetermined.

Pooled in the analysis were second doses at about 4 or about 12 weeks. Germline V gene sequence: CDR1 LNHDA, CDR2 SQIVND (reference sequence). V was cut by 5 bases and J by 1 base, with 9 bases left in between. CDR3 length: 14 residues. Specimen: peripheral blood, collected 28 days after the second AZD1222 dose. The V and J genes are TRBV19 and TRBJ1-5; no clear D. The receptor was derived from an adult who received the AZD1222 COVID-19 vaccine. Here the CDR3 reads CASSSPDSNQPQHF. The CDR3 DNA reads as TGTGCCAGTAGTTCACCGGACAGCAATCAGCCCCAGCATTTT.